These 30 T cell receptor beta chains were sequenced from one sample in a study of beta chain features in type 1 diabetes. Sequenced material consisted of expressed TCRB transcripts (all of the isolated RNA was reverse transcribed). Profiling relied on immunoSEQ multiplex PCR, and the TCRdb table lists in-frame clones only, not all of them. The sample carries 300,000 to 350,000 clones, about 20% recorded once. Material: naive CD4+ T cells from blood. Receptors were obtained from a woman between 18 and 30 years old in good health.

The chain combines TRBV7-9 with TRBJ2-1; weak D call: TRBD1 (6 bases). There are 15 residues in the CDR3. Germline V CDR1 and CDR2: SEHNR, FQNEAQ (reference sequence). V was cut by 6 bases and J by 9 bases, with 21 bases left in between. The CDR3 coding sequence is TGTGCCAGCAGTTTGGGGGCTAGCCCTCAATTTGAGCAGTTCTTC. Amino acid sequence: CASSLGASPQFEQFF.

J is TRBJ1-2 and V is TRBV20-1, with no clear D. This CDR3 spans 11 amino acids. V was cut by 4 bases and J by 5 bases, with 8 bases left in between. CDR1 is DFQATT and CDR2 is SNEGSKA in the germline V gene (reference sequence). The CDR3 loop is CSANGGYGYTF. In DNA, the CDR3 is TGCAGTGCTAATGGAGGGTATGGCTACACCTTC.

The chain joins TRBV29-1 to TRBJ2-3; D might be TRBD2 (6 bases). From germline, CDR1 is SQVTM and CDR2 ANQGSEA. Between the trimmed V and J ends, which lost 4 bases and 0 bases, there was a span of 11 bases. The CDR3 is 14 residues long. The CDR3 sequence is CSVVSAGSTDTQYF. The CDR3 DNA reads TGCAGCGTTGTTTCGGCGGGAAGCACAGATACGCAGTATTTT.

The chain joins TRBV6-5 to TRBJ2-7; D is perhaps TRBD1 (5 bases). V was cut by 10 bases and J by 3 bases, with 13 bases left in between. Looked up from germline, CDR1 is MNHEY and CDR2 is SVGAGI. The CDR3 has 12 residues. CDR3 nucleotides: TGTGCCACCAAAGACAGTTACTACGAGCAGTACTTC. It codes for CATKDSYYEQYF.

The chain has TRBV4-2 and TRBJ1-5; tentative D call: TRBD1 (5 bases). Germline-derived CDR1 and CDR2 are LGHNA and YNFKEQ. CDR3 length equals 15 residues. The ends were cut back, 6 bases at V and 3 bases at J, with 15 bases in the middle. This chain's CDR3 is CASSFREYDNQPQHF. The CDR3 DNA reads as TGTGCCAGCAGTTTCAGGGAATACGACAATCAGCCCCAGCATTTT.

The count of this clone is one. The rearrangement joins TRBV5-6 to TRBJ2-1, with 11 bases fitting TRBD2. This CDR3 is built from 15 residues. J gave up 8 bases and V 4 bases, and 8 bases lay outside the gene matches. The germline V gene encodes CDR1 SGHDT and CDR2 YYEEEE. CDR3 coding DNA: TGTGCCAGCAGCCCGACTAGCGGGGCGTCGGATGAGCAGTTCTTC. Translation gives CASSPTSGASDEQFF. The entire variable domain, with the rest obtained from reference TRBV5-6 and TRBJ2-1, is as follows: DAGVTQSPTHLIKTRGQQVTLRCSPKSGHDTVSWYQQALGQGPQFIFQYYEEEERQRGNFPDRFSGHQFPNYSSELNVNALLLGDSALYLCASSPTSGASDEQFFGPGTRLTVL.

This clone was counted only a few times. The CDR3 bases are TGTGCCAGCCGACAGGGTGGAACAGATACGCAGTATTTT. Translating it yields CASRQGGTDTQYF. The rearrangement uses TRBV19 and TRBJ2-3, with TRBD1 identical over 7 bases. This CDR3 comprises 13 residues. The germline CDR1 and CDR2 sequences are LNHDA and SQIVND (reference sequence). V lost 9 bases to trimming and J lost 3 bases; unmatched junction nucleotides: 6. Drawing the rest from reference TRBV19 and TRBJ2-3, the complete variable domain is DGGITQSPKYLFRKEGQNVTLSCEQNLNHDAMYWYRQDPGQGLRLIYYSQIVNDFQKGDIAEGYSVSREKKESFPLTVTSAQKNPTAFYLCASRQGGTDTQYFGPGTRLTVL.

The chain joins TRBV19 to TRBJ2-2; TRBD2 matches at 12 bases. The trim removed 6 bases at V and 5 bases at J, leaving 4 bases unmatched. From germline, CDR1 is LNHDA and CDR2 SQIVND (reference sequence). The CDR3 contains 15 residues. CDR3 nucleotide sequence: TGTGCCAGTAGAAGGACTAGCGGGGTTACCGGGGAGCTGTTTTTT. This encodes CASRRTSGVTGELFF.

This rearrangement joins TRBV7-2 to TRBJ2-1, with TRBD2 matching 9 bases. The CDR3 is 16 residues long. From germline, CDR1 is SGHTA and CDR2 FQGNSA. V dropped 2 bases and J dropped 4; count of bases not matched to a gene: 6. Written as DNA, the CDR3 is TGTGCCAGCAGCTTAAACCAGCGGGGGGCTTACAATGAGCAGTTCTTC. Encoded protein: CASSLNQRGAYNEQFF.

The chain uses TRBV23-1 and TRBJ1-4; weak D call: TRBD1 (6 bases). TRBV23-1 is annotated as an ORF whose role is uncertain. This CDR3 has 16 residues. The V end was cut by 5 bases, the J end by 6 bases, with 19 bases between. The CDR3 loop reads CASSFLRGGPDEKLFF. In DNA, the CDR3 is TGCGCCAGCAGTTTTTTAAGGGGGGGACCTGATGAAAAACTGTTTTTT.

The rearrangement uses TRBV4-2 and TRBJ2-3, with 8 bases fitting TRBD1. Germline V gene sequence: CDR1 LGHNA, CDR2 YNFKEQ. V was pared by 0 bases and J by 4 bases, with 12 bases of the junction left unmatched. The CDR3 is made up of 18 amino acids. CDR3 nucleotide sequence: TGTGCCAGCAGCCAAGATAAAATCGACAGGGGCCGTTCAGATACGCAGTATTTT. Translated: CASSQDKIDRGRSDTQYF.

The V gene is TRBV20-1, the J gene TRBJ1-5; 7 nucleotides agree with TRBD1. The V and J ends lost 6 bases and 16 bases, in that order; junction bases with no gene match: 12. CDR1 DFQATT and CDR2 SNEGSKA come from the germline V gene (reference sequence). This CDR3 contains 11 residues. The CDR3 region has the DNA TGCAGTGCACCCCGAGGGGGCCAATACCATTTT. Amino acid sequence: CSAPRGGQYHF.

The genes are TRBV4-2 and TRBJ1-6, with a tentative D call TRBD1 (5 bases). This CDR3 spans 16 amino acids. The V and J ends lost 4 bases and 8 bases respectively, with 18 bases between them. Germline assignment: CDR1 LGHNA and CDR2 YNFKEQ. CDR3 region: CASSPNLGRADSPLHF. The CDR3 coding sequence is TGTGCCAGCAGCCCCAATCTTGGCAGGGCTGATTCACCCCTCCACTTT.

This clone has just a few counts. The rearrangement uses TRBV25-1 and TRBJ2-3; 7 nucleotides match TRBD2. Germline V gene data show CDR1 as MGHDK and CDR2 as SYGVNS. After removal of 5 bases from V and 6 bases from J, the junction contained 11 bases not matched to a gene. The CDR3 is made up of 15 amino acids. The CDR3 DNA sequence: TGTGCCAGCAGTAGGCTAGCGGCCCTCCAGGATACGCAGTATTTT. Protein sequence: CASSRLAALQDTQYF. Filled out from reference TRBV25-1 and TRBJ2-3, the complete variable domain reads EADIYQTPRYLVIGTGKKITLECSQTMGHDKMYWYQQDPGMELHLIHYSYGVNSTEKGDLSSESTVSRIRTEHFPLTLESARPSHTSQYLCASSRLAALQDTQYFGPGTRLTVL.

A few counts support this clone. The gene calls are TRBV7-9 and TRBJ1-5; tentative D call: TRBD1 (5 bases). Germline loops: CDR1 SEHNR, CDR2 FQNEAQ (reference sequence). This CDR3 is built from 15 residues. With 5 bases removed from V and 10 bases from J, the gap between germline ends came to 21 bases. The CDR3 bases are TGTGCCAGCAGCCCCCGGGGAGGGGAAGTATCCCCCCAGCATTTT. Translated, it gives CASSPRGGEVSPQHF.

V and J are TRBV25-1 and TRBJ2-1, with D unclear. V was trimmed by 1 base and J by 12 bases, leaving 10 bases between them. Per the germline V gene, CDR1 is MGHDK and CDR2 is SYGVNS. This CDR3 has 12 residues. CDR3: CASSESWFGQFF. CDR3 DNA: TGTGCCAGCAGTGAATCTTGGTTCGGGCAGTTCTTC.

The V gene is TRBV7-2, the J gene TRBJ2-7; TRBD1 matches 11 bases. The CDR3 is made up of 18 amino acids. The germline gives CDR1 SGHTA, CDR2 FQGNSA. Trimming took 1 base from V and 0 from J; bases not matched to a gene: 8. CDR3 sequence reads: CASSLDGYGTGGSYEQYF. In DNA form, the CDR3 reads TGTGCCAGCAGCTTAGATGGGTACGGGACAGGGGGCTCCTACGAGCAGTACTTC.

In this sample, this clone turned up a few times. Written as DNA, the CDR3 is TGTGCCTGGCGAGGGGGTGGCGCCTACAATGAGCAGTTCTTC. As protein: CAWRGGGAYNEQFF. This chain connects TRBV30 to TRBJ2-1; maybe TRBD1 (6 bases). Germline CDR1 reads GTSNPN; CDR2 reads SVGIG (reference sequence). V lost 5 bases and J lost 2, with 13 bases in between. The CDR3 loop spans 14 amino acids.

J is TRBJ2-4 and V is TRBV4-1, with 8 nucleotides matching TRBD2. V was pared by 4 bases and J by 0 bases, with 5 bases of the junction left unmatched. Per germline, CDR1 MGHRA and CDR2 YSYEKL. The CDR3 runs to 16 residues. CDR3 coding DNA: TGCGCCAGCAGCCGCACGGGACTAGAAGCCAAAAACATTCAGTACTTC. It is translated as CASSRTGLEAKNIQYF.

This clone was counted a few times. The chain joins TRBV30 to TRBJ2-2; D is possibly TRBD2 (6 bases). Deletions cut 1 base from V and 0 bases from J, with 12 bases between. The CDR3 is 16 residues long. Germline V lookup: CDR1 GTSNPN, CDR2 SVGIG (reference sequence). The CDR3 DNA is TGTGCCTGGAGTGGTCCGGCGGGATCGAACACCGGGGAGCTGTTTTTT. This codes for CAWSGPAGSNTGELFF.

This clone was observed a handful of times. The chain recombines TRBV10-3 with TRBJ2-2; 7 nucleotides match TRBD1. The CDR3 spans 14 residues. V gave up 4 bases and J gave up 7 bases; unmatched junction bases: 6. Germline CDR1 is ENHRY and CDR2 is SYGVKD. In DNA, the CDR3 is TGTGCCATCAGTGTAACAGGGGCGGGCGGGGAGCTGTTTTTT. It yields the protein CAISVTGAGGELFF.

The CDR3 DNA reads TGTGCCAGCAGCTTAGTAAACAGCTATGGCTACACCTTC. This gives the protein CASSLVNSYGYTF. This chain connects TRBV7-9 to TRBJ1-2; D not resolved. This CDR3 has 13 residues. Germline CDR1 SEHNR, CDR2 FQNEAQ (reference sequence). Trimming shortened V by 1 base and J by 4 bases, and 7 bases separated the two germline ends.

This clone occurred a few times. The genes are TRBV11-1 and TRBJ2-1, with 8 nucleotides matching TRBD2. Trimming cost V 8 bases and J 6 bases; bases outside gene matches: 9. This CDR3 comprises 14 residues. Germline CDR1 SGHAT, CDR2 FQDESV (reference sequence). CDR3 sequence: CASLGTSLGNEQFF. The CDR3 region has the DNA TGTGCCAGCCTCGGGACTAGTCTGGGCAATGAGCAGTTCTTC.

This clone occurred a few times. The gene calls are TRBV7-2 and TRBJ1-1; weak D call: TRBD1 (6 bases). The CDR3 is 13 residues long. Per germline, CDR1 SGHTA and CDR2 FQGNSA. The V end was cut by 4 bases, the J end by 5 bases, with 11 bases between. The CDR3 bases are TGTGCCAGCAGCTCACAGGGCTCTACTGAAGCTTTCTTT. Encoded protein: CASSSQGSTEAFF.

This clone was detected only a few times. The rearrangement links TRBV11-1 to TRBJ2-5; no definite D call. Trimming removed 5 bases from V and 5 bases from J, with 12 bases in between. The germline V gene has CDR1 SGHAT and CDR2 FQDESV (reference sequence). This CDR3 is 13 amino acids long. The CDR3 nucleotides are TGTGCCAGCAGCCCGAGACAACGGGAGACCCAGTACTTC. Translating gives CASSPRQRETQYF.

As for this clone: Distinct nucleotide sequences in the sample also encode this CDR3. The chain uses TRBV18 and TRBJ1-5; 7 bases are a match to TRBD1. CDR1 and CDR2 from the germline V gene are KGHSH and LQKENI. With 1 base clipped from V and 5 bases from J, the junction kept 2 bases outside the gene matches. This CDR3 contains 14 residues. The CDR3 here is CASSPRQGDQPQHF. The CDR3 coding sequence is TGTGCCAGCTCACCACGGCAGGGGGATCAGCCCCAGCATTTT. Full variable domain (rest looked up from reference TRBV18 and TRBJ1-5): NAGVMQNPRHLVRRRGQEARLRCSPMKGHSHVYWYRQLPEEGLKFMVYLQKENIIDESGMPKERFSAEFPKEGPSILRIQQVVRGDSAAYFCASSPRQGDQPQHFGDGTRLSIL.

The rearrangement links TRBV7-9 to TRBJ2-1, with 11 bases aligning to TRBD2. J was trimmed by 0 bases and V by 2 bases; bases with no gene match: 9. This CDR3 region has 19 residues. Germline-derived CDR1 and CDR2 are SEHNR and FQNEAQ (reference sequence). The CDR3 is CASSLITGLAGRSYNEQFF. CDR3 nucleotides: TGTGCCAGCAGCTTAATCACCGGACTAGCGGGTCGCTCCTACAATGAGCAGTTCTTC.

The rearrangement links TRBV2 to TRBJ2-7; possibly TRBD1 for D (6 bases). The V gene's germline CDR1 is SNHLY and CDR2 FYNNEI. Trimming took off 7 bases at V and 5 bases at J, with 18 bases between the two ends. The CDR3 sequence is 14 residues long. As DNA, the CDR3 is TGTGCCAGCAAGCCGAGGAACAGGGTCGACGAGCAGTACTTC. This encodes CASKPRNRVDEQYF.

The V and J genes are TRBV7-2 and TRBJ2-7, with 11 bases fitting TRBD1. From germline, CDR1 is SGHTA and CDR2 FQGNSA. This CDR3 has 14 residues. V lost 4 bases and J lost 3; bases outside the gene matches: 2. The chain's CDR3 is CASSWTGGGYEQYF. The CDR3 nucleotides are TGTGCCAGCAGCTGGACAGGGGGCGGCTACGAGCAGTACTTC. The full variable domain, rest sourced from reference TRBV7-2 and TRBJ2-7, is GAGVSQSPSNKVTEKGKDVELRCDPISGHTALYWYRQSLGQGLEFLIYFQGNSAPDKSGLPSDRFSAERTGGSVSTLTIQRTQQEDSAVYLCASSWTGGGYEQYFGPGTRLTVT.

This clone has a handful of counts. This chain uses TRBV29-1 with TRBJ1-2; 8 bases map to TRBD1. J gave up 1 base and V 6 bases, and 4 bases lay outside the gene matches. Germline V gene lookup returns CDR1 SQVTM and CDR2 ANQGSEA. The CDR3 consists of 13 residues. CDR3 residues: CSVGGQVNYGYTF. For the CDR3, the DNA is TGCAGCGTGGGGGGACAGGTTAACTATGGCTACACCTTC.